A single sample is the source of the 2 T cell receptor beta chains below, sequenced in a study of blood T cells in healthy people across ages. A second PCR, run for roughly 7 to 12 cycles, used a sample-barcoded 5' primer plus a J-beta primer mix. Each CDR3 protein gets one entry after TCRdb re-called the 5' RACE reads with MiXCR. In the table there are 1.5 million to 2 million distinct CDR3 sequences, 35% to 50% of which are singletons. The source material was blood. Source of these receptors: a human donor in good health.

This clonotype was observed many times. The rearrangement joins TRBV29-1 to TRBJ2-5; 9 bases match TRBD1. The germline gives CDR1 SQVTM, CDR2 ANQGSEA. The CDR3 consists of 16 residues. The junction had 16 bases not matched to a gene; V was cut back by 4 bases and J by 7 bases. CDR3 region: CSVVIPQGTGKGTQYF. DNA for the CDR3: TGCAGCGTTGTTATTCCCCAAGGGACAGGGAAGGGGACCCAGTACTTC.

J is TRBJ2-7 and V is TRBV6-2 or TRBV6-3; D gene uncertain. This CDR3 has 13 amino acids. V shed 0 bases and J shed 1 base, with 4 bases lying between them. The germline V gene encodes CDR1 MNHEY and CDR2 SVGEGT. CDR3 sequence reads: CASSYSQSYEQYF. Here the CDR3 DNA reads TGTGCCAGCAGTTACTCCCAGTCCTACGAGCAGTACTTC.